The clone carrying this TCR beta chain was counted a few times. Its target is unknown. Isolated RNA was reverse transcribed into cDNA used as the sequencing template. Sequenced by immunoSEQ multiplex PCR; TCRdb stores in-frame clones only, minus some. In the table there are roughly 280,000 clones, around three fifths of which are singletons. CDR1 and CDR2 (germline): MNHEY, SVGAGI. The CDR3 is 15 residues long. The trim removed 2 bases at V and 3 bases at J, leaving 4 bases unmatched. This sample is drawn from a study of CD8+ T cells in alopecia areata. Looking at the study overall: Tofacitinib was given for 6 to 18 months, then stopped for 6 months. Study-wide results and caveats: The link between baseline CD8+ expansion and response remains uncertain with one nonresponder. Sequencing of scalp samples also includes resident alphabeta T cells from normal skin.

The treatment is: oral pan-JAK inhibitor, 5-10 mg twice daily. From PBMCs, CD4+ and CD8+ T cells were sorted. This TCR derives from a human donor with alopecia areata. The sample was CD4+ T cells sorted from blood, taken at week 52, from a patient treated with tofacitinib. The genes are TRBV6-5 and TRBJ2-1; 7 bases line up with TRBD2. The CDR3 spells CASSYVPGGYNEQFF. CDR3 nucleotide sequence: TGTGCCAGCAGTTACGTTCCGGGGGGCTACAATGAGCAGTTCTTC.